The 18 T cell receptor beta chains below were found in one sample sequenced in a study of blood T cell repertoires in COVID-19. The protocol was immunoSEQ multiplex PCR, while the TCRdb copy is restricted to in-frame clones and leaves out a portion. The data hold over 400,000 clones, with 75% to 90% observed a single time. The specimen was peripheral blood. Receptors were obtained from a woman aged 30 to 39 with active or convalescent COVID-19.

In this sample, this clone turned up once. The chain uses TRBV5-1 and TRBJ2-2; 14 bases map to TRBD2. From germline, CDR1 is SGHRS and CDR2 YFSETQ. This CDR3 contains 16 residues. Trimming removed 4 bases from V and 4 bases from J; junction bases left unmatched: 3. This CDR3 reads CASSRTSGGSTGELFF. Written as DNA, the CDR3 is TGCGCCAGCAGCCGGACTAGCGGGGGGAGCACCGGGGAGCTGTTTTTT.

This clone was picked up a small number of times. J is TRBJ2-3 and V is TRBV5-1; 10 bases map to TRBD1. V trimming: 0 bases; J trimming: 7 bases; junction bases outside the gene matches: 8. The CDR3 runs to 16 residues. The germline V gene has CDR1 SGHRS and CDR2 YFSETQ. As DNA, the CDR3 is TGCGCCAGCAGCTTGGCGCCGGGACAGGGGTTAAATACGCAGTATTTT. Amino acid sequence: CASSLAPGQGLNTQYF.

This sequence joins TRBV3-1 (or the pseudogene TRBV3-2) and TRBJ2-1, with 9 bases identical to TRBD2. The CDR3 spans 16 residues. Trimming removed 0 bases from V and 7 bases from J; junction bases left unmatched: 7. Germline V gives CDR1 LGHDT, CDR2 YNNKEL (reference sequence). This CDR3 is CASSQDLAAGGNEQFF. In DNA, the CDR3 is TGTGCCAGCAGCCAAGATCTCGCGGCGGGAGGGAATGAGCAGTTCTTC.

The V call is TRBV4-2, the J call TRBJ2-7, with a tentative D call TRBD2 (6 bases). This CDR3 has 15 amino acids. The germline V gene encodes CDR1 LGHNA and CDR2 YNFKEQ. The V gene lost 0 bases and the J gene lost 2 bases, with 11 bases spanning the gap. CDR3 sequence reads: CASSQEWTITYEQYF. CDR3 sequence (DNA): TGTGCCAGCAGCCAAGAGTGGACTATCACCTACGAGCAGTACTTC.

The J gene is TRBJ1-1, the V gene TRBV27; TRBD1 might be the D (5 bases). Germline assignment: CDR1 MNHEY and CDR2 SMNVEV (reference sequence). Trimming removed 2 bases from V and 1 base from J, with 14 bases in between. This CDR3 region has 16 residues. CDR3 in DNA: TGTGCCAGCAGTTTAAACTGGGGGGGGAAGAACACTGAAGCTTTCTTT. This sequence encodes CASSLNWGGKNTEAFF.

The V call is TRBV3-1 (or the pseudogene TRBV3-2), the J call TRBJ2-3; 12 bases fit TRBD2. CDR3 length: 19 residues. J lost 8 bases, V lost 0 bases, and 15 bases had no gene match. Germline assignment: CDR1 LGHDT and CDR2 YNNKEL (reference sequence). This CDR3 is CASSQDLGELAGGLATQYF. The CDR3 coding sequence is TGTGCCAGCAGCCAAGATCTAGGGGAACTAGCGGGAGGCCTGGCTACGCAGTATTTT.

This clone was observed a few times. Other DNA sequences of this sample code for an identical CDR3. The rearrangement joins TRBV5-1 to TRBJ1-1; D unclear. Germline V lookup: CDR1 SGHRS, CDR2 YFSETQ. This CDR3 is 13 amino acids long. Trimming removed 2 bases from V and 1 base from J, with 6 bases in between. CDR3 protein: CASSFTENTEAFF. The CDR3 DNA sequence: TGCGCCAGCAGCTTTACAGAGAACACTGAAGCTTTCTTT. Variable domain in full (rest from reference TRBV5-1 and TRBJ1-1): KAGVTQTPRYLIKTRGQQVTLSCSPISGHRSVSWYQQTPGQGLQFLFEYFSETQRNKGNFPGRFSGRQFSNSRSEMNVSTLELGDSALYLCASSFTENTEAFFGQGTRLTVV.

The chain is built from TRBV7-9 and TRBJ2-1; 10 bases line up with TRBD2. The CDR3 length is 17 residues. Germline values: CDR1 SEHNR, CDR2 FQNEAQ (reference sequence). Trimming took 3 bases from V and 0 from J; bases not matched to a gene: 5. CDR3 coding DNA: TGTGCCAGCAGCTTGGGGACTAGCGAACGCTCCTACAATGAGCAGTTCTTC. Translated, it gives CASSLGTSERSYNEQFF.

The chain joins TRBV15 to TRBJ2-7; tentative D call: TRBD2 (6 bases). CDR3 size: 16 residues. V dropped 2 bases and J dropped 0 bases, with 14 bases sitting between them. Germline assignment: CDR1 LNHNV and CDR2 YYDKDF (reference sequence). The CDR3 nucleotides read TGTGCCACCAGCAGAATGAGGGAGGCCTACTCCTACGAGCAGTACTTC. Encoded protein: CATSRMREAYSYEQYF.

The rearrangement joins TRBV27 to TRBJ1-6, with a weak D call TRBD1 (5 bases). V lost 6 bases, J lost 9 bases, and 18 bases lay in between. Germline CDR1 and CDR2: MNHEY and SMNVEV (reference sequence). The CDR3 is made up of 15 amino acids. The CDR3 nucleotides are TGTGCCAGCAGATCCTGGGAAGCGGGACGTTCACCCCTCCACTTT. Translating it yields CASRSWEAGRSPLHF.

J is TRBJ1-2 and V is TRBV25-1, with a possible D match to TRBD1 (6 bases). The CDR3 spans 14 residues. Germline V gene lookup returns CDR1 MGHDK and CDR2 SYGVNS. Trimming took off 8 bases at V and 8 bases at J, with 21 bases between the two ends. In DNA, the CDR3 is TGTGCCAGCGCCCAACAGGGACCTTCAGCCGGCTACACCTTC. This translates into CASAQQGPSAGYTF.

The CDR3 loop is CASSSVGNEQFF. As DNA, the CDR3 is TGTGCCAGCAGCTCCGTCGGCAATGAGCAGTTCTTC. This rearrangement joins TRBV6-5 to TRBJ2-1, with no clear D. Germline values: CDR1 MNHEY, CDR2 SVGAGI. The germline V and J ends were trimmed by 6 bases and 6 bases, with 9 bases remaining between them. The CDR3 sequence is 12 residues long.

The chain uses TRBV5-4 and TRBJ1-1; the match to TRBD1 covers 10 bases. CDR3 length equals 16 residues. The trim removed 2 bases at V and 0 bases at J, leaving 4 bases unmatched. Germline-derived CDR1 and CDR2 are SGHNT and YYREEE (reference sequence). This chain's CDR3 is CASSFGTGAVNTEAFF. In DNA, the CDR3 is TGTGCCAGCAGCTTCGGGACAGGGGCGGTGAACACTGAAGCTTTCTTT.

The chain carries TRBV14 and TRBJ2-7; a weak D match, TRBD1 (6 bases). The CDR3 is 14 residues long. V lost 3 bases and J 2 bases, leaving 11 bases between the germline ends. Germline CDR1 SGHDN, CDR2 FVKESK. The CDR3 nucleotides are TGTGCCAGCAGCCACGGGACACTCGCCTACGAGCAGTACTTC. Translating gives CASSHGTLAYEQYF.

The CDR3 bases are TGTGCCAGCTCACCACAAGGTGGAGGGTTGGCAAAAAACTATGGCTACACCTTC. It specifies CASSPQGGGLAKNYGYTF. This chain links TRBV18 with TRBJ1-2; D not resolved. This CDR3 contains 18 residues. Germline loops: CDR1 KGHSH, CDR2 LQKENI. The V end was cut by 1 base, the J end by 2 bases, with 20 bases between.

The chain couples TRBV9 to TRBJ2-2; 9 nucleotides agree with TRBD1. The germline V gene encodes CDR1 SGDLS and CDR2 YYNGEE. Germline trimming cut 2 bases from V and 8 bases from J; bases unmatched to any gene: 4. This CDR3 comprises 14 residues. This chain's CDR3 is CASSVGTGYGELFF. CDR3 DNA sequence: TGTGCCAGCAGCGTCGGGACAGGGTATGGGGAGCTGTTTTTT.

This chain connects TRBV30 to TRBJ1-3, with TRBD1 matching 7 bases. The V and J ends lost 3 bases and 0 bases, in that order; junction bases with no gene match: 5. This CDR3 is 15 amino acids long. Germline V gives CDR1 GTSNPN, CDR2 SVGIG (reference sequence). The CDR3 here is CAWRRQGVSGNTIYF. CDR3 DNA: TGTGCCTGGAGGCGACAGGGAGTCTCTGGAAACACCATATATTTT. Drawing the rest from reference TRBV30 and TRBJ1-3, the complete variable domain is SQTIHQWPATLVQPVGSPLSLECTVEGTSNPNLYWYRQAAGRGLQLLFYSVGIGQISSEVPQNLSASRPQDRQFILSSKKLLLSDSGFYLCAWRRQGVSGNTIYFGEGSWLTVV.

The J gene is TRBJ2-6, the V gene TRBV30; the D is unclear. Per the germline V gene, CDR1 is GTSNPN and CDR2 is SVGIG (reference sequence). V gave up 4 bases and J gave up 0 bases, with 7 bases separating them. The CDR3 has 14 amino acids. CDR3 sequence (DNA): TGTGCCTGGACAGATTACTCTGGGGCCAACGTCCTGACTTTC. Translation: CAWTDYSGANVLTF.